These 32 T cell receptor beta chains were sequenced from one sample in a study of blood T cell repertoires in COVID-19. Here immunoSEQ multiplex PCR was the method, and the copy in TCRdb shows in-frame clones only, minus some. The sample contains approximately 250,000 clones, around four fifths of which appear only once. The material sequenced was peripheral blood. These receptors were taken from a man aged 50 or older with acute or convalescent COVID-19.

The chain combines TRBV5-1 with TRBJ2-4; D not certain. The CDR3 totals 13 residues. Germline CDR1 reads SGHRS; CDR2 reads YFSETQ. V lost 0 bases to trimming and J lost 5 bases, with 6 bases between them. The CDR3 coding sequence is TGCGCCAGCAGCTTGGACAACCAAAACATTCAGTACTTC. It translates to CASSLDNQNIQYF.

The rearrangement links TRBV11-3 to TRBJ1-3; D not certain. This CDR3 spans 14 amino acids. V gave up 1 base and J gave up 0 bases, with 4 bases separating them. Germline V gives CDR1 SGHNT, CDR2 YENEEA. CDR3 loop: CASSLGNSGNTIYF. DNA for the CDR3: TGTGCCAGCAGCTTAGGTAACTCTGGAAACACCATATATTTT.

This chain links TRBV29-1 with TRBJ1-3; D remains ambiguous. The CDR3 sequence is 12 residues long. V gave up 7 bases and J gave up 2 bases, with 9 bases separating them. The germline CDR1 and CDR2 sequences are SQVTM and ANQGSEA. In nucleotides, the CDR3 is TGCAGCGCCGAGGGAGCTGGAAACACCATATATTTT. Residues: CSAEGAGNTIYF.

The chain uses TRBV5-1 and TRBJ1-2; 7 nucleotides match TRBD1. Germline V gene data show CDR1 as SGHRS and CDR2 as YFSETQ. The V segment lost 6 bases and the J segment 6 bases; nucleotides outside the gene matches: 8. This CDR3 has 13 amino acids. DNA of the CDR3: TGCGCCAGCAACCCAACAGGGGCCCATGGCTACACCTTC. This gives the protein CASNPTGAHGYTF.

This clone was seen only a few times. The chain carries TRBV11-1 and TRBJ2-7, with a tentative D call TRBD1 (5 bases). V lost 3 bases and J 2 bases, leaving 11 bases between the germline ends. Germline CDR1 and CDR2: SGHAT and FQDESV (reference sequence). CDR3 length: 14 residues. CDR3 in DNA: TGTGCCAGCAGCTTTAGCAGGGTTGCCTACGAGCAGTACTTC. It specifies CASSFSRVAYEQYF.

The CDR3, as DNA: TGTGCCAGCAGCATCCCACCTGGCAGGGGCGGGCAGCCCCAGCATTTT. Protein: CASSIPPGRGGQPQHF. The V and J genes are TRBV9 and TRBJ1-5; the D gene is possibly TRBD1 (6 bases). Trimming took 4 bases from V and 7 from J, leaving 21 bases between them. Germline V gives CDR1 SGDLS, CDR2 YYNGEE. The CDR3 has 16 amino acids.

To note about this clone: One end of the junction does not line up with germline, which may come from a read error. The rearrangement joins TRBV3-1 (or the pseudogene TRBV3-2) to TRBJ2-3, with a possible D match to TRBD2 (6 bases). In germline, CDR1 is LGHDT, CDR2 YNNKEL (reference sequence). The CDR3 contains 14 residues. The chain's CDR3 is CASSRRDSTDTLYF. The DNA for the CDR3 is TGTGCCAGCAGCCGACGGGACTCCACAGATACGCTGTATTTT.

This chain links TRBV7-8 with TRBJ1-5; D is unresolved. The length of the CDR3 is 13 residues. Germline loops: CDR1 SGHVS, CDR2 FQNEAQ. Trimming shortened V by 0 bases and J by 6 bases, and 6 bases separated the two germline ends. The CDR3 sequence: CASSLATRQPQHF. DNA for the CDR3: TGTGCCAGCAGCTTAGCGACTCGTCAGCCCCAGCATTTT.

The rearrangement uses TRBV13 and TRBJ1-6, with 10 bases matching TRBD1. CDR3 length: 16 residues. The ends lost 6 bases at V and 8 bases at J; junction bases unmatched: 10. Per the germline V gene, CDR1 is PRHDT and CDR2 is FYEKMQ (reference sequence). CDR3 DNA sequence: TGTGCCAGCAGTGGCCCCGGACAGGGGGGACATTCACCCCTCCACTTT. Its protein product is CASSGPGQGGHSPLHF.

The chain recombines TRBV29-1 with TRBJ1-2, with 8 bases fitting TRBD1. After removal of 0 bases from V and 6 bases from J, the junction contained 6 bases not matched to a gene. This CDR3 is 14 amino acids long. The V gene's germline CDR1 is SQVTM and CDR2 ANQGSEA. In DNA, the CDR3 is TGCAGCGTTGAAGAGGAAACAGGGGGAAATGGCTACACCTTC. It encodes CSVEEETGGNGYTF.

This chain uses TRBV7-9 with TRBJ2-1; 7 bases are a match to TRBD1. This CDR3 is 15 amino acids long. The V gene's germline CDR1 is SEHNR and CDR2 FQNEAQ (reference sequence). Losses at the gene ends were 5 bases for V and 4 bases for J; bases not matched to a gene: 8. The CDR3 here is CASSPPGTAYNEQFF. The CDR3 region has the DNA TGTGCCAGCAGCCCGCCCGGGACAGCTTACAATGAGCAGTTCTTC.

The CDR3 coding sequence is TGTGCCAGCAGTGTTCTCCACAGAATGAACACTGAAGCTTTCTTT. This codes for CASSVLHRMNTEAFF. The V gene is TRBV2, the J gene TRBJ1-1; D not resolved. Germline CDR1 is SNHLY and CDR2 is FYNNEI. The V gene lost 4 bases and the J gene lost 0 bases, with 12 bases spanning the gap. The CDR3 runs to 15 residues.

The CDR3 here is CAFSNPGQGLIGGYTF. CDR3 DNA: TGTGCCTTTTCGAATCCGGGACAGGGACTCATCGGTGGCTACACCTTC. The chain employs TRBV30 and TRBJ1-2, with 9 nucleotides matching TRBD1. Unmatched junction bases numbered 19, after V lost 7 bases and J lost 7 bases. The CDR3 contains 16 residues. The germline CDR1 and CDR2 sequences are GTSNPN and SVGIG (reference sequence). Looking up the rest from reference TRBV30 and TRBJ1-2 gives the full variable domain: SQTIHQWPATLVQPVGSPLSLECTVEGTSNPNLYWYRQAAGRGLQLLFYSVGIGQISSEVPQNLSASRPQDRQFILSSKKLLLSDSGFYLCAFSNPGQGLIGGYTFGSGTRLTVV.

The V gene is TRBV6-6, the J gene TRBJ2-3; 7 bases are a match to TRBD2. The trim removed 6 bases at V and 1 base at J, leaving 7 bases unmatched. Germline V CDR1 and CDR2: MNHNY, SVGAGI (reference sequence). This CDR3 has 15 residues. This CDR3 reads CASREQRDGTDTQYF. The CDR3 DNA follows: TGTGCCAGCAGGGAACAGCGGGATGGCACAGATACGCAGTATTTT.

The CDR3 DNA follows: TGTGCCAGCAGTTACTCGGCCCAGGGGGGATTCGGCATTCAGTACTTC. It encodes CASSYSAQGGFGIQYF. The rearrangement links TRBV6-5 to TRBJ2-4; D might be TRBD1 (7 bases). CDR1 and CDR2 (germline): MNHEY, SVGAGI. CDR3 length: 16 amino acids. The V gene lost 0 bases and the J gene lost 9 bases, with 18 bases spanning the gap.

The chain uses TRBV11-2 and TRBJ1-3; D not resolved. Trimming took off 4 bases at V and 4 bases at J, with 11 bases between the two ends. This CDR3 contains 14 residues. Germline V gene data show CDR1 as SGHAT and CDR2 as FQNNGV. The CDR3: CASSSQSQGNTIYF. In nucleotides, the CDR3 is TGTGCCAGCAGCTCACAATCGCAGGGAAACACCATATATTTT.

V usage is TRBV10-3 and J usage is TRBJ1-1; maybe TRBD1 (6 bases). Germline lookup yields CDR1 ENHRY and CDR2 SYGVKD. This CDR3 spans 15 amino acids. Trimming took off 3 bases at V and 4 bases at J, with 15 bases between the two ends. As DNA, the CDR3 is TGTGCCATCAGTGACCTCAGGGGAGGGGGCACTGAAGCTTTCTTT. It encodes CAISDLRGGGTEAFF.

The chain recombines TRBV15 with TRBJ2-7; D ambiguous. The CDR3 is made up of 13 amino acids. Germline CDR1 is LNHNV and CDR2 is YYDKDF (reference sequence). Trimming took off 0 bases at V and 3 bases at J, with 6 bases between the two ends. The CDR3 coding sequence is TGTGCCACCAGCAGAGACCAGATCTACGAGCAGTACTTC. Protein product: CATSRDQIYEQYF.

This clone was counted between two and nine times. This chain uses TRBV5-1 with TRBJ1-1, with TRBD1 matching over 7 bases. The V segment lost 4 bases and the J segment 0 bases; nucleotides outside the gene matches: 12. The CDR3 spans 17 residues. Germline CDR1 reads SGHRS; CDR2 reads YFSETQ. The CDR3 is CASSPYVGQGVNTEAFF. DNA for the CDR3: TGCGCCAGCAGCCCCTACGTAGGGCAGGGGGTGAACACTGAAGCTTTCTTT.

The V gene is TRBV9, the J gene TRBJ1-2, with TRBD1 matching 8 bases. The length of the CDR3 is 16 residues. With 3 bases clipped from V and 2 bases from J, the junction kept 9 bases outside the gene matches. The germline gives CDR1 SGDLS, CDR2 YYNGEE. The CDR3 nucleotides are TGTGCCAGCAGCGCCACCTCAGGGGGCGCCAACTATGGCTACACCTTC. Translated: CASSATSGGANYGYTF.

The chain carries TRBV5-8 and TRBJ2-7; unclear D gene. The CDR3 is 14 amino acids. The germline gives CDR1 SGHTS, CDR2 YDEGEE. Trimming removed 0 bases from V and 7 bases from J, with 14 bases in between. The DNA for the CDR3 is TGTGCCAGCAGCTTGGAACGCGGCGTTCCGGAGCAGTACTTC. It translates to CASSLERGVPEQYF.

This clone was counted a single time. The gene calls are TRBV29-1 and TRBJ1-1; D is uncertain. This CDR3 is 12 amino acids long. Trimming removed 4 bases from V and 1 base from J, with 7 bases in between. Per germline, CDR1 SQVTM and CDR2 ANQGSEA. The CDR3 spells CSVVRWNTEAFF. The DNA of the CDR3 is TGCAGCGTTGTCCGGTGGAACACTGAAGCTTTCTTT.

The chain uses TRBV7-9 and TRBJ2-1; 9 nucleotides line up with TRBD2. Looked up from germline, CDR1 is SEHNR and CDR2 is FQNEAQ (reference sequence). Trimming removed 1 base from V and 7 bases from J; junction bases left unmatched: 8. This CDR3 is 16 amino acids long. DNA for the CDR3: TGTGCCAGCAGCTTAGGACCAGCGGGAGGTAGGAATGAGCAGTTCTTC. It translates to CASSLGPAGGRNEQFF.

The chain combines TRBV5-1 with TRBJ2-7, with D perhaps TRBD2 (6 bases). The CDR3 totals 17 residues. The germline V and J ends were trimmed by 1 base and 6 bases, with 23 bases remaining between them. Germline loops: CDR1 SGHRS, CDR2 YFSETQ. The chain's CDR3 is CASSLRQSPSEGGEQYF. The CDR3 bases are TGCGCCAGCAGCTTGCGGCAGTCCCCTAGCGAAGGAGGCGAGCAGTACTTC.

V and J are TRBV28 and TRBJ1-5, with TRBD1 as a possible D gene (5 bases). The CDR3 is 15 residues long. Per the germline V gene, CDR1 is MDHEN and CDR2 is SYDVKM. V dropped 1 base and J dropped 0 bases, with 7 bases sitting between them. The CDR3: CASSLLGDSNQPQHF. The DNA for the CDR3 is TGTGCCAGCAGTTTATTAGGGGATAGCAATCAGCCCCAGCATTTT.

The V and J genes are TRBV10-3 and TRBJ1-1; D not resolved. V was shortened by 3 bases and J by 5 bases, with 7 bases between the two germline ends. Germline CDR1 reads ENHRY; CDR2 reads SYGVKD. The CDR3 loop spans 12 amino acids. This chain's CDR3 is CAISERETEAFF. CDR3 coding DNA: TGTGCCATCAGTGAACGGGAAACTGAAGCTTTCTTT.

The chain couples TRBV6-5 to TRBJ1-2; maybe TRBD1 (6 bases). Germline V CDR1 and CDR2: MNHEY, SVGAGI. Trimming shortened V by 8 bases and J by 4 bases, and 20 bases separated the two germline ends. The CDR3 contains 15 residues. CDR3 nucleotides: TGTGCCAGCGTTCTTGGACAGCTCCTAACCTATGGCTACACCTTC. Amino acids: CASVLGQLLTYGYTF.

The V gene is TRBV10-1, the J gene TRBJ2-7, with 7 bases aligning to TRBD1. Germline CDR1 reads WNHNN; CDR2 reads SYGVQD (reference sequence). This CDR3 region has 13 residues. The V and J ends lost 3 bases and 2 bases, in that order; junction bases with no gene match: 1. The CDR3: CASSDGTAYEQYF. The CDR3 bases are TGCGCCAGCAGTGATGGGACAGCCTACGAGCAGTACTTC.

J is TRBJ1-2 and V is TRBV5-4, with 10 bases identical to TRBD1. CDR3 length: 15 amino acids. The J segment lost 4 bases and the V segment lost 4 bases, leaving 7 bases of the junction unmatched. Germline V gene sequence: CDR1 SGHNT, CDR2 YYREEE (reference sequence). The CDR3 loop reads CASSTGDRGGYGYTF. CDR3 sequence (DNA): TGTGCCAGCAGCACCGGGGACAGGGGAGGCTATGGCTACACCTTC. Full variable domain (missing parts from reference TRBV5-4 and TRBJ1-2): ETGVTQSPTHLIKTRGQQVTLRCSSQSGHNTVSWYQQALGQGPQFIFQYYREEENGRGNFPPRFSGLQFPNYSSELNVNALELDDSALYLCASSTGDRGGYGYTFGSGTRLTVV.

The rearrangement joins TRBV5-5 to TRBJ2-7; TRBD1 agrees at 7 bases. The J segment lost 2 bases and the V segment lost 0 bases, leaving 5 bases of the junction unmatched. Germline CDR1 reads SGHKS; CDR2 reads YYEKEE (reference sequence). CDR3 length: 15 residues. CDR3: CASSLGGGPTYEQYF. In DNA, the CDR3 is TGTGCCAGCAGCTTGGGAGGGGGCCCCACCTACGAGCAGTACTTC.

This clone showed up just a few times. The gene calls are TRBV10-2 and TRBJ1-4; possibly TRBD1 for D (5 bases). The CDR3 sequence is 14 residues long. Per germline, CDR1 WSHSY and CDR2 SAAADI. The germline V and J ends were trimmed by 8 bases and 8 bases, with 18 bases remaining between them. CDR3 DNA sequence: TGCGCCAGCGGGGGGGTGCTCCCGGCAGAAAAACTGTTTTTT. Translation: CASGGVLPAEKLFF.

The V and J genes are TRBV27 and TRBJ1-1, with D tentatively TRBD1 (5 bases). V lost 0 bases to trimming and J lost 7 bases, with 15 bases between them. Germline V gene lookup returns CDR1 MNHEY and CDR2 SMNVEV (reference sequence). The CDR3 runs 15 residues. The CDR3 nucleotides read TGTGCCAGCAGTTTATCTAGCCCCAGGGTGAATGAAGCTTTCTTT. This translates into CASSLSSPRVNEAFF.